The 12 T cell receptor beta chains below were found in one sample sequenced in a study of T-cell reconstitution after alpha-beta-depleted transplantation in children. As it was prepared, the TCRbeta library received unique molecular identifiers. TCRdb re-called the PCR reads with MiXCR, one entry per CDR3 protein. Among roughly 300,000 distinct CDR3 sequences listed, over 8% were seen once. This specimen was PBMCs from the stem cell graft donor, taken from the stem cell graft. The receptors come from a human donor who donated a stem cell graft to a child with SCID.

The chain uses TRBV11-2 and TRBJ2-7; D is perhaps TRBD1 (6 bases). The germline V gene has CDR1 SGHAT and CDR2 FQNNGV. The CDR3 contains 14 residues. Trimming left V 6 bases short and J 3 bases short, with 15 bases between. CDR3 in amino acids: CASSTTGTVYEQYF. In nucleotides, the CDR3 is TGTGCCAGCAGTACGACAGGAACAGTCTACGAGCAGTACTTC.

This clonotype was picked up a small number of times. J is TRBJ2-5 and V is TRBV20-1, with TRBD2 matching over 8 bases. V was pared by 6 bases and J by 1 base, with 7 bases of the junction left unmatched. Germline-derived CDR1 and CDR2 are DFQATT and SNEGSKA (reference sequence). The CDR3 totals 14 residues. The CDR3 reads CSARSGESQETQYF. As DNA, the CDR3 is TGCAGTGCACGTAGCGGGGAATCCCAAGAGACCCAGTACTTC.

The CDR3 is CASSPGLSYTIYF. The DNA of the CDR3 is TGTGCCAGCAGCCCCGGGCTGAGTTACACCATATATTTT. This rearrangement joins TRBV12-3 or TRBV12-4 to TRBJ1-3; D is ambiguous. V lost 6 bases, J lost 8 bases, and 14 bases lay in between. The CDR3 loop spans 13 amino acids.

In this sample, this clonotype turned up a few times. The V call is TRBV6-2 or TRBV6-3, the J call TRBJ2-7; a weak D match, TRBD1 (5 bases). Germline CDR1 and CDR2: MNHEY and SVGEGT. Trimming cost V 2 bases and J 6 bases, with 11 bases left between them. The CDR3 runs to 13 residues. The CDR3 sequence is CASSYMTEIEQYF. The CDR3 DNA reads as TGTGCCAGCAGTTACATGACAGAAATCGAGCAGTACTTC.

This sequence joins TRBV20-1 and TRBJ1-1; 8 nucleotides match TRBD1. V was clipped by 5 bases and J by 4 bases; unmatched bases: 6. CDR3 size: 13 residues. Germline CDR1 and CDR2: DFQATT and SNEGSKA (reference sequence). CDR3 in amino acids: CSADRGLTTEAFF. In DNA form, the CDR3 reads TGCAGTGCTGACAGGGGCTTGACCACTGAAGCTTTCTTT.

This clonotype was counted a few times. The chain has TRBV7-9 and TRBJ2-1; D ambiguous. The CDR3 runs 15 residues. The germline V gene has CDR1 SEHNR and CDR2 FQNEAQ (reference sequence). The V gene lost 5 bases and the J gene lost 7 bases, with 18 bases spanning the gap. This CDR3 reads CASSPALTLRNEQFF. The DNA for the CDR3 is TGTGCCAGCAGCCCCGCCCTAACCCTAAGGAATGAGCAGTTCTTC.

This clonotype was recorded a few times. CDR3 DNA: TGTGCCAGCAGTAAACACTGGTCAGATACGCAGTATTTT. It encodes CASSKHWSDTQYF. The chain is built from TRBV12-3 or TRBV12-4 and TRBJ2-3; D ambiguous. The CDR3 contains 13 residues. The germline V and J ends were trimmed by 5 bases and 4 bases, with 10 bases remaining between them.

This sequence joins TRBV4-1 and TRBJ2-1; the match to TRBD2 covers 7 bases. The CDR3 totals 16 residues. Germline loops: CDR1 MGHRA, CDR2 YSYEKL. V was pared by 0 bases and J by 6 bases, with 8 bases of the junction left unmatched. The CDR3 spells CASSQEGQGGVNEQFF. The CDR3 region has the DNA TGCGCCAGCAGCCAAGAAGGGCAGGGAGGGGTCAATGAGCAGTTCTTC.

Points on this clonotype: The junction differs from germline at one of its ends, possibly a read error. The gene calls are TRBV6-5 and TRBJ2-4, with 7 bases fitting TRBD1. Germline V CDR1 and CDR2: MNHEY, SVGAGI. This CDR3 has 12 amino acids. The CDR3 is CASSYLGGPPIF. CDR3 DNA: TGTGCCAGCAGTTACTTAGGGGGCCCACCAATTTTC.

This clonotype was counted a few times. The rearrangement joins TRBV2 to TRBJ2-5; a possible D gene is TRBD2 (6 bases). The V gene lost 5 bases and the J gene lost 2 bases, with 12 bases spanning the gap. This CDR3 has 14 residues. Germline V gene lookup returns CDR1 SNHLY and CDR2 FYNNEI. The DNA of the CDR3 is TGTGCCAGCAGTCGCGGGACTTATCAAGAGACCCAGTACTTC. This sequence encodes CASSRGTYQETQYF.

This clonotype was counted a few times. The chain links TRBV7-9 to TRBJ1-4; D unclear. Germline V CDR1 and CDR2: SEHNR, FQNEAQ (reference sequence). V was cut by 7 bases and J by 5 bases, with 5 bases left in between. This CDR3 has 11 residues. CDR3 sequence reads: CASTLNEKLFF. CDR3 in DNA: TGTGCCAGCACCCTAAATGAAAAACTGTTTTTT.

This clonotype has more than one count but fewer than ten. The V call is TRBV3-1, the J call TRBJ1-2; the D is unclear. This CDR3 contains 14 residues. CDR1 is LGHDT and CDR2 is YNNKEL in the germline V gene (reference sequence). Trimming left V 0 bases short and J 1 base short, with 6 bases between. The CDR3 protein is CASSQEGSNYGYTF. The CDR3 bases are TGTGCCAGCAGCCAAGAGGGGAGTAACTATGGCTACACCTTC.